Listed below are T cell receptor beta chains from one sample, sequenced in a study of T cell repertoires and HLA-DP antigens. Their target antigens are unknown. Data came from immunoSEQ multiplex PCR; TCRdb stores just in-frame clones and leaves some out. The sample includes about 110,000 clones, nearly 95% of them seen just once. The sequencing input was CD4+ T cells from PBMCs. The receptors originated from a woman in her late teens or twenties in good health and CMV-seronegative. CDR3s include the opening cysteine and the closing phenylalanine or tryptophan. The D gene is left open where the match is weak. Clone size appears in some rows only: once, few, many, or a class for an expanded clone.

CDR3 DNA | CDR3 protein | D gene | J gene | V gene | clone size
TGTGCCAGCACAATCCCCGACAGGCTGAACACTGAAGCTTTCTTT | CASTIPDRLNTEAFF | NA | TRBJ1-1 | TRBV28 | NA
TGTGCCAGCCGGGGGGGGGCCTACGAGCAGTACTTC | CASRGGAYEQYF | TRBD2 | TRBJ2-7 | TRBV6-6 | NA
TGTGCCAGCAGTGAACCGCGGGCGTCGGGTGATGGCCAGCCCCAGCATTTT | CASSEPRASGDGQPQHF | NA | TRBJ1-5 | TRBV6-1 | NA
TGCGCCAGCAGCTTACGACAGCCTCCCTACGAGCAGTACTTC | CASSLRQPPYEQYF | NA | TRBJ2-7 | TRBV5-1 | NA
TGTGCCATCAGTGCCCGAAGGGGGATGGCTAACTATGGCTACACCTTC | CAISARRGMANYGYTF | NA | TRBJ1-2 | TRBV10-3 | NA
TGTGCCAGCAGCCCTAGGGGACTAGCAGACTCCAAAAACATTCAGTACTTC | CASSPRGLADSKNIQYF | TRBD2 | TRBJ2-4 | TRBV11-2 | NA
TGTGCCATCAGTGAACATGGACCGTTATCCCAAGAGACCCAGTACTTC | CAISEHGPLSQETQYF | NA | TRBJ2-5 | TRBV10-3 | NA
TGTGCCAGCGACAGGGGAAGAGGAGGAAACACCATATATTTT | CASDRGRGGNTIYF | TRBD1 | TRBJ1-3 | TRBV9 | NA
TGTGCCAGCAGCCATCCTGTCAAAATCAATGAGCAGTTCTTC | CASSHPVKINEQFF | NA | TRBJ2-1 | TRBV21-1 | NA
TGTGCCAGCAGCCCCAGGTTCCCCTCTGGAAACACCATATATTTT | CASSPRFPSGNTIYF | NA | TRBJ1-3 | TRBV7-2 | NA
TGTGCCAGCTCACCCGGACTCCCGGGGCAAGAGACCCAGTACTTC | CASSPGLPGQETQYF | NA | TRBJ2-5 | TRBV18 | NA
TGTGCCAGCAGCGGGCAGGCTAGCGGCACAGATACGCAGTATTTT | CASSGQASGTDTQYF | NA | TRBJ2-3 | TRBV9 | NA
TGCGCCAGCAGCTCGGGACAGGGGGACCAAGAGACCCAGTACTTC | CASSSGQGDQETQYF | TRBD1 | TRBJ2-5 | TRBV5-1 | NA
TGTGCCAGCCGTAGCGGGAGGACCTACAATGAGCAGTTCTTC | CASRSGRTYNEQFF | TRBD2 | TRBJ2-1 | TRBV6-5 | once
TGTGCCAGTAGTATGTGGGGCGGGAGAGGGGAGACCCAGTACTTC | CASSMWGGRGETQYF | TRBD2 | TRBJ2-5 | TRBV19 | once
TGTGCCAGCAGGGACGGAGGGCTTGTGTACGAGCAGTACTTC | CASRDGGLVYEQYF | NA | TRBJ2-7 | TRBV6-5 | NA
TGTGCCAGCAGCTTACGTGCCCTAAATGAGCAGTTCTTC | CASSLRALNEQFF | NA | TRBJ2-1 | TRBV11-1 | once
TGTGCCAGCAGTTCCGCCTCTGGAAACACCATATATTTT | CASSSASGNTIYF | NA | TRBJ1-3 | TRBV6-5 | once
TGCGCCAGCAGCCAACCCCTATTCGTAAGAGATCCCGGCTACACCTTC | CASSQPLFVRDPGYTF | NA | TRBJ1-2 | TRBV4-1 | once
TGTGCCAGCAGCTTAGCCCTCGGCAGGCGCAACACTGAAGCTTTCTTT | CASSLALGRRNTEAFF | NA | TRBJ1-1 | TRBV7-9 | NA
TGTGCCATCAGCCTCCACATAGACTCCTACAATGAGCAGTTCTTC | CAISLHIDSYNEQFF | NA | TRBJ2-1 | TRBV10-3 | NA
TGTGCCAGCAGCTCCCCCCTTTTGCAGTTCTTC | CASSSPLLQFF | NA | TRBJ2-1 | TRBV11-2 | NA